The source of this TCR beta chain is a study of T cells in Graves' hyperthyroidism and ophthalmopathy. Overall study results and limits: Before onset, by a median of approximately 6.8 months, the model predicted ophthalmopathy. Appearing also in blood were most of the thyroid clonotypes expanded above 0.001. Stable hyperthyroidism was separated from ophthalmopathy by a model based on 13 V-J features.

In this sample, this clonotype turned up many times. No antigen is known for it. TCR beta CDR3 sequences were amplified from RNA transcripts. An initial round of RT-PCR targeting the TCR CDR3 relied on the HTBI primer set. TCRdb reprocessed the multiplex PCR reads via MiXCR and lists one record per CDR3 protein. This sample has 700,000 or so distinct CDR3 sequences, with approximately 14% found just once. V was shortened by 4 bases and J by 5 bases, with 12 bases between the two germline ends. CDR3 length equals 14 residues. The material sequenced was blood. The receptor was derived from a woman in her 50s with Graves' ophthalmopathy. The chain employs TRBV12-3 or TRBV12-4 and TRBJ1-5, with D possibly TRBD1 on 5 matching bases. CDR3 residues: CASSWGRPDQPQHF. CDR3 sequence (DNA): TGTGCCAGCAGTTGGGGGAGACCGGATCAGCCCCAGCATTTT.